The entry below gives a single T cell receptor (beta chain) sequence along with its context. These data originate in a study of blood T cells in healthy people across ages. For the second PCR, which ran for roughly 6 to 12 cycles, a sample-barcoded 5' primer and a J-beta primer mix were used. All cDNA molecules were each tagged by a template-switch adaptor with 12 random nucleotides. TCRdb analysed the 5' RACE reads with MiXCR anew, one entry per CDR3 protein. Of about 680,000 distinct CDR3 sequences detected, about half appear once; the ten largest clones hold about a third. Trimming removed 1 base at V and 0 bases at J, with 6 bases between. CDR1 and CDR2 from the germline V gene are LGHNA and YNFKEQ. The CDR3 contains 15 residues.

V gene TRBV4-2 combines with J gene TRBJ2-2, with no clear D. The sequenced sample was blood. The clonotype originates from a woman aged 55-69 years in good health. The chain's CDR3 is CASSQVRTNTGELFF. In DNA, the CDR3 is TGTGCCAGCAGCCAAGTCCGCACGAACACCGGGGAGCTGTTTTTT.